The clone carrying this T cell receptor beta chain occurred many times. Its antigen remains unidentified. This record comes from a study of breast tumors, draining lymph nodes, adjacent tissues. Study-level results: Luminal-like breast cancer showed significantly greater tumor-nontumor repertoire similarity than basal-like breast cancer did.

This CDR3 spans 18 amino acids. Between the trimmed V and J ends, which lost 6 bases and 3 bases, there was a span of 23 bases. The lymph nodes were axillary draining lymph nodes from breast cancer patients. TCRdb ran MiXCR on the multiplex PCR reads and lists one entry per CDR3 protein. The sample carries 120,000 to 150,000 distinct CDR3 sequences, roughly 33% recorded once. The specimen was axillary lymph node tissue. The sequence came from a female donor with breast cancer. Some clones in this sample may be carry-over from other donors' samples. The V call is TRBV12-3 or TRBV12-4, the J call TRBJ2-2, with D perhaps TRBD1 (6 bases). The DNA for the CDR3 is TGTGCCAGCAGACCTGATCCAGGACAGCCCGACTACACCGGGGAGCTGTTTTTT. Translating gives CASRPDPGQPDYTGELFF.